One and the same sample provided the 20 T cell receptor beta chains below, sequenced in a study of T-cell memory formation after mild COVID-19. TCRdb used MiXCR to reprocess the 5' RACE reads, holding one entry per CDR3 protein. The sample carries around 370,000 distinct CDR3 sequences, over 20% recorded once. Sequencing used PBMCs or a T cell subset sorted from them (not recorded which). Receptors originate from an adult woman who had mild COVID-19 (a few samples of this study predate the infection). Cell type and time point are not known.

This clonotype was observed a handful of times. The chain joins TRBV14 to TRBJ2-3; 8 bases agree with TRBD2. The CDR3 has 14 residues. Looked up from germline, CDR1 is SGHDN and CDR2 is FVKESK. V was pared by 1 base and J by 8 bases, with 5 bases of the junction left unmatched. CDR3 amino acids: CASSQGAGARTQYF. In DNA, the CDR3 is TGTGCCAGCAGCCAAGGAGCGGGGGCCCGTACGCAGTATTTT.

The chain has TRBV12-3 or TRBV12-4 and TRBJ2-7; 9 positions match TRBD1. V shed 3 bases and J 7 bases; nucleotides not matched to a gene: 7. The CDR3 runs to 14 residues. CDR3 DNA: TGTGCCAGCAGTTTCGGGGGACAGGGCCTTGAGCAGTACTTC. Protein sequence: CASSFGGQGLEQYF.

This clonotype was seen a few times. The rearrangement links TRBV29-1 to TRBJ2-1, with 13 bases aligning to TRBD2. The CDR3 length is 15 residues. With 5 bases clipped from V and 4 bases from J, the junction kept 5 bases outside the gene matches. From germline, CDR1 is SQVTM and CDR2 ANQGSEA. CDR3 sequence (DNA): TGCAGCGTTCGACTAGCGGGAGGACTATACAATGAGCAGTTCTTC. Translating gives CSVRLAGGLYNEQFF.

This sequence joins TRBV20-1 and TRBJ2-1; D gene unclear. V was cut by 1 base and J by 9 bases, with 13 bases left in between. This CDR3 contains 13 residues. Germline CDR1 reads DFQATT; CDR2 reads SNEGSKA (reference sequence). The CDR3 bases are TGCAGTGCTAGAGCGAATACGCTAACTGAGCAGTTCTTC. Translated, it gives CSARANTLTEQFF.

The V gene is TRBV7-8, the J gene TRBJ2-1, with a tentative D call TRBD1 (6 bases). The germline V and J ends were trimmed by 1 base and 9 bases, with 13 bases remaining between them. Germline loops: CDR1 SGHVS, CDR2 FQNEAQ. This CDR3 region has 14 residues. CDR3 residues: CASSLGRGRGEQFF. The CDR3 region has the DNA TGTGCCAGCAGCTTAGGCAGGGGAAGGGGTGAGCAGTTCTTC.

This clonotype was seen only once. The chain couples TRBV27 to TRBJ1-6; 7 nucleotides align to TRBD1. This CDR3 has 14 residues. Germline assignment: CDR1 MNHEY and CDR2 SMNVEV (reference sequence). J gave up 5 bases and V 9 bases, and 7 bases lay outside the gene matches. The CDR3 nucleotides read TGTGCCAGTTGGAAGGGGGCAAATAATTCACCCCTCCACTTT. Protein sequence: CASWKGANNSPLHF.

This clonotype was detected only a few times. The chain carries TRBV6-5 and TRBJ2-3; maybe TRBD1 (6 bases). CDR1 and CDR2 (germline): MNHEY, SVGAGI. The V and J ends lost 4 bases and 0 bases respectively, with 14 bases between them. This CDR3 region has 16 residues. CDR3 loop: CASSFHPGDSTDTQYF. The CDR3 DNA reads TGTGCCAGCAGTTTTCATCCAGGGGACAGCACAGATACGCAGTATTTT.

This clonotype showed up just a few times. The genes are TRBV10-2 and TRBJ2-7, with 11 positions matching TRBD2. Germline V gene lookup returns CDR1 WSHSY and CDR2 SAAADI. V dropped 8 bases and J dropped 5; count of bases not matched to a gene: 8. The CDR3 is 14 amino acids. The CDR3 DNA sequence: TGCGCCAGCCGAATAGCGGGGGGGCATAACGAGCAGTACTTC. Translating it yields CASRIAGGHNEQYF.

The chain combines TRBV18 with TRBJ2-7, with a possible D match to TRBD2 (5 bases). Trimming pared 3 bases from V and 6 bases from J, leaving 9 bases between. The CDR3 runs to 12 residues. Germline V gene data show CDR1 as KGHSH and CDR2 as LQKENI. The CDR3 loop is CASSPYGVEQYF. For the CDR3, the DNA is TGTGCCAGCTCACCCTACGGGGTCGAGCAGTACTTC. The full variable domain, in which reference TRBV18 and TRBJ2-7 provide the parts outside the CDR3, is NAGVMQNPRHLVRRRGQEARLRCSPMKGHSHVYWYRQLPEEGLKFMVYLQKENIIDESGMPKERFSAEFPKEGPSILRIQQVVRGDSAAYFCASSPYGVEQYFGPGTRLTVT.

The V and J genes are TRBV20-1 and TRBJ2-3; the match to TRBD2 covers 10 bases. From germline, CDR1 is DFQATT and CDR2 SNEGSKA (reference sequence). J lost 2 bases, V lost 0 bases, and 8 bases had no gene match. This CDR3 comprises 17 residues. CDR3 nucleotide sequence: TGCAGTGCTAGAGATCTCCTAGCGGGGGTTACCACAGATACGCAGTATTTT. Translating gives CSARDLLAGVTTDTQYF.

V is TRBV5-4 and J is TRBJ2-7; 11 bases line up with TRBD2. CDR1 and CDR2 from the germline V gene are SGHNT and YYREEE (reference sequence). Trimming at V came to 3 bases and at J to 4 bases, leaving 12 bases not matched to a gene. The CDR3 is made up of 17 amino acids. CDR3: CASSSPLGASGRYEQYF. CDR3 in DNA: TGTGCCAGCAGCTCTCCCCTGGGGGCTAGCGGGAGGTACGAGCAGTACTTC. Together with reference TRBV5-4 and TRBJ2-7, the CDR3 gives the full variable domain: ETGVTQSPTHLIKTRGQQVTLRCSSQSGHNTVSWYQQALGQGPQFIFQYYREEENGRGNFPPRFSGLQFPNYSSELNVNALELDDSALYLCASSSPLGASGRYEQYFGPGTRLTVT.

V and J are TRBV7-7 and TRBJ2-5; D gene ambiguous. The CDR3 is 15 amino acids. Trimming took off 1 base at V and 5 bases at J, with 14 bases between the two ends. Germline V gene lookup returns CDR1 SSHAT and CDR2 FNYEAQ (reference sequence). CDR3 in DNA: TGTGCCAGCAGCTTAGTCGCAGGTTTAGGGGAGACCCAGTACTTC. As protein: CASSLVAGLGETQYF.

The rearrangement uses TRBV7-9 and TRBJ1-1, with TRBD1 as a possible D gene (5 bases). V shed 7 bases and J shed 1 base, with 16 bases lying between them. Germline V lookup: CDR1 SEHNR, CDR2 FQNEAQ (reference sequence). The CDR3 is made up of 15 amino acids. The CDR3 protein is CASTREREANTEAFF. The CDR3 DNA reads as TGTGCCAGCACCAGGGAGCGAGAGGCGAACACTGAAGCTTTCTTT.

The V call is TRBV15, the J call TRBJ2-1; TRBD2 is a possible D gene (5 bases). Trimming took off 1 base at V and 3 bases at J, with 7 bases between the two ends. The V gene's germline CDR1 is LNHNV and CDR2 YYDKDF (reference sequence). CDR3 size: 14 residues. Written as DNA, the CDR3 is TGTGCCACCAGCAGAGGTCGGGACTACAATGAGCAGTTCTTC. Protein product: CATSRGRDYNEQFF.

This sequence joins TRBV24-1 and TRBJ1-2, with 7 nucleotides matching TRBD1. The V segment lost 3 bases and the J segment 7 bases; nucleotides outside the gene matches: 4. Germline values: CDR1 KGHDR, CDR2 SFDVKD. The CDR3 extends over 13 amino acids. CDR3 bases: TGTGCCACCAGTGATGAGGGACAGCCTGGCTACACCTTC. Its translation: CATSDEGQPGYTF.

The chain is built from TRBV4-3 and TRBJ2-1, with 7 bases identical to TRBD2. Germline V gives CDR1 LGHNA, CDR2 YSLEER. The junction had 11 bases not matched to a gene; V was cut back by 0 bases and J by 6 bases. CDR3 length equals 17 residues. CDR3 in amino acids: CASSQDAWEGLINEQFF. CDR3 DNA sequence: TGCGCCAGCAGCCAAGATGCCTGGGAGGGCCTCATCAATGAGCAGTTCTTC.

This clonotype was recorded a few times. CDR3 loop: CASSLDGSPYGYTF. The DNA for the CDR3 is TGTGCCAGCAGCTTGGACGGCAGCCCTTATGGCTACACCTTC. The chain links TRBV7-2 to TRBJ1-2; D ambiguous. The V gene's germline CDR1 is SGHTA and CDR2 FQGNSA. The CDR3 totals 14 residues. V was shortened by 3 bases and J by 5 bases, with 13 bases between the two germline ends.

This clonotype came up a few times. The genes are TRBV12-3 or TRBV12-4 and TRBJ1-4; 7 bases are a match to TRBD1. V lost 2 bases, J lost 11 bases, and 8 bases stayed unmatched. This CDR3 region has 14 residues. The CDR3 region is CASSLRTGGGKLFF. Here the CDR3 DNA reads TGTGCCAGCAGTTTAAGGACAGGCGGGGGGAAACTGTTTTTT.

The chain couples TRBV5-1 to TRBJ2-3; 12 nucleotides align to TRBD2. The length of the CDR3 is 18 residues. Losses at the gene ends were 0 bases for V and 3 bases for J; bases not matched to a gene: 8. Germline V lookup: CDR1 SGHRS, CDR2 YFSETQ. CDR3 nucleotide sequence: TGCGCCAGCAGCTTGGCGCTAGCGGGGGGGCCTCCGACAGATACGCAGTATTTT. Translated, it gives CASSLALAGGPPTDTQYF.

This clonotype was recorded a few times. The chain is built from TRBV9 and TRBJ1-2; TRBD1 might be the D (6 bases). This CDR3 is 15 amino acids long. Trimming took off 0 bases at V and 2 bases at J, with 11 bases between the two ends. Germline lookup yields CDR1 SGDLS and CDR2 YYNGEE. CDR3 bases: TGTGCCAGCAGCGTAGAGGGGGGACGGAACTATGGCTACACCTTC. This sequence encodes CASSVEGGRNYGYTF.